These T cell receptor beta chains were read from a single sample in a study of human thymus T cells. The protocol was immunoSEQ multiplex PCR, while the TCRdb copy is restricted to in-frame clones and leaves out a portion. The data hold 65,000 to 90,000 clones, with 95% observed a single time. The sequenced sample consisted of thymus tissue. The receptors derive from a girl under three years old with a congenital heart defect but otherwise immunologically healthy. The CDR3 runs from the conserved cysteine through the conserved F or W. A D gene is named only where the DNA matches it firmly. Expanded clones are given a class, and other clones once, few, many or no size at all.

CDR3aa: CASSSWRQKNTEAFF
CDR3nt: TGTGCCAGCAGCTCCTGGCGGCAGAAGAACACTGAAGCTTTCTTT
j_gene: TRBJ1-1
v_gene: TRBV5-4
d_gene: .
abundance: .

CDR3aa: CASGLVPPGDRATFQNGYTF
CDR3nt: TGTGCTAGTGGTTTGGTCCCCCCCGGGGACAGGGCAACGTTCCAGAATGGCTACACCTTC
j_gene: TRBJ1-2
v_gene: TRBV12-5
d_gene: TRBD1
abundance: .

CDR3aa: CASSPLGQSYEQYF
CDR3nt: TGTGCCAGCAGTCCACTAGGACAGTCCTACGAGCAGTACTTC
j_gene: TRBJ2-7
v_gene: TRBV6-5
d_gene: .
abundance: .

CDR3aa: CASSLGGDGSTDTQYF
CDR3nt: TGTGCCAGCAGTTTGGGCGGGGACGGAAGCACAGATACGCAGTATTTT
j_gene: TRBJ2-3
v_gene: TRBV28
d_gene: .
abundance: .

CDR3aa: CASNPIGENTEAFF
CDR3nt: TGTGCCAGCAACCCGATTGGAGAAAACACTGAAGCTTTCTTT
j_gene: TRBJ1-1
v_gene: TRBV6-5
d_gene: .
abundance: .

CDR3aa: CASSPRGARGPYEQYF
CDR3nt: TGTGCCAGCAGCCCAAGGGGAGCCCGAGGACCCTACGAGCAGTACTTC
j_gene: TRBJ2-7
v_gene: TRBV7-6
d_gene: .
abundance: .

CDR3aa: CASSFRDLGGQPQHF
CDR3nt: TGTGCCAGCAGTTTTCGGGACCTAGGAGGGCAGCCCCAGCATTTT
j_gene: TRBJ1-5
v_gene: TRBV28
d_gene: .
abundance: once

CDR3aa: CASSYAGIGYYNEQFF
CDR3nt: TGTGCCAGCAGTTACGCAGGAATAGGGTATTACAATGAGCAGTTCTTC
j_gene: TRBJ2-1
v_gene: TRBV6-5
d_gene: .
abundance: .

CDR3aa: CASSDRPSDEGNETQYF
CDR3nt: TGTGCCAGCAGCGACCGCCCGTCGGACGAAGGGAATGAGACCCAGTACTTC
j_gene: TRBJ2-5
v_gene: TRBV2
d_gene: .
abundance: .

CDR3aa: CASSQVRSAVNTGELFF
CDR3nt: TGTGCCAGCAGCCAAGTCCGGAGCGCGGTGAACACCGGGGAGCTGTTTTTT
j_gene: TRBJ2-2
v_gene: TRBV4-2
d_gene: .
abundance: .

CDR3aa: CASSSRPKTGAAMKQLFF
CDR3nt: TGTGCCAGTAGTTCGAGACCCAAGACAGGGGCGGCGATGAAACAACTGTTTTTT
j_gene: TRBJ1-4
v_gene: TRBV19
d_gene: TRBD1
abundance: .

CDR3aa: CASSPTDAEKLFF
CDR3nt: TGTGCCAGCAGTCCAACTGACGCTGAAAAACTGTTTTTT
j_gene: TRBJ1-4
v_gene: TRBV6-1
d_gene: .
abundance: .

CDR3aa: CASSPLDRGQRGYTF
CDR3nt: TGTGCCAGCAGTCCCTTGGACAGGGGGCAGAGGGGCTACACCTTC
j_gene: TRBJ1-2
v_gene: TRBV6-6
d_gene: TRBD1
abundance: .

CDR3aa: CASSQGPEGGGVETQYF
CDR3nt: TGCGCCAGCAGCCAAGGCCCGGAAGGGGGCGGCGTGGAGACCCAGTACTTC
j_gene: TRBJ2-5
v_gene: TRBV4-3
d_gene: TRBD1
abundance: .

CDR3aa: CASSLRFGGRPGGADTQYF
CDR3nt: TGTGCCAGCAGCTTACGTTTTGGGGGGCGCCCCGGGGGGGCAGATACGCAGTATTTT
j_gene: TRBJ2-3
v_gene: TRBV7-2
d_gene: TRBD2
abundance: .

CDR3aa: CASSPLGPNEQFF
CDR3nt: TGTGCCAGCAGCCCATTAGGGCCCAATGAGCAGTTCTTC
j_gene: TRBJ2-1
v_gene: TRBV13
d_gene: .
abundance: .

CDR3aa: CASRPQGGVGANVLTF
CDR3nt: TGTGCCAGCAGGCCACAGGGGGGGGTAGGGGCCAACGTCCTGACTTTC
j_gene: TRBJ2-6
v_gene: TRBV27
d_gene: .
abundance: .

CDR3aa: CASSSAYEQYF
CDR3nt: TGTGCCAGCAGTTCGGCGTACGAGCAGTACTTC
j_gene: TRBJ2-7
v_gene: TRBV27
d_gene: .
abundance: .

CDR3aa: CASSFGAEQTDTQYF
CDR3nt: TGTGCCAGCAGTTTTGGAGCGGAGCAGACAGATACGCAGTATTTT
j_gene: TRBJ2-3
v_gene: TRBV28
d_gene: .
abundance: .

CDR3aa: CASRQGHTLGGNTEAFF
CDR3nt: TGTGCCAGCAGACAAGGACACACGCTGGGAGGGAACACTGAAGCTTTCTTT
j_gene: TRBJ1-1
v_gene: TRBV28
d_gene: .
abundance: .

CDR3aa: CASSPLREASTDTQYF
CDR3nt: TGTGCCAGCAGCCCCCTTCGGGAGGCCTCAACAGATACGCAGTATTTT
j_gene: TRBJ2-3
v_gene: TRBV7-2
d_gene: TRBD2
abundance: .

CDR3aa: CASTSKVLGNQPQHF
CDR3nt: TGTGCCAGTACCTCGAAGGTTTTGGGCAATCAGCCCCAGCATTTT
j_gene: TRBJ1-5
v_gene: TRBV19
d_gene: .
abundance: .

CDR3aa: CASSEYRGEGDEQFF
CDR3nt: TGTGCCAGCAGTGAATATCGGGGAGAGGGTGATGAGCAGTTCTTC
j_gene: TRBJ2-1
v_gene: TRBV25-1
d_gene: .
abundance: once

CDR3aa: CASTQPGQSKFTDSGANVLTF
CDR3nt: TGTGCCAGCACTCAACCGGGACAGAGTAAATTTACCGACTCTGGGGCCAACGTCCTGACTTTC
j_gene: TRBJ2-6
v_gene: TRBV28
d_gene: TRBD1
abundance: .

CDR3aa: CASTSTSFGVNYGYTF
CDR3nt: TGTGCCAGCACCTCAACTTCTTTCGGGGTTAACTATGGCTACACCTTC
j_gene: TRBJ1-2
v_gene: TRBV28
d_gene: .
abundance: .

CDR3aa: CASSRTMRDDHEQYF
CDR3nt: TGTGCCAGCAGCCGGACTATGAGAGACGACCACGAGCAGTACTTC
j_gene: TRBJ2-7
v_gene: TRBV4-2
d_gene: .
abundance: .

CDR3aa: CASSYWQVNSYEQYF
CDR3nt: TGTGCCAGCAGTTACTGGCAGGTTAACTCCTACGAGCAGTACTTC
j_gene: TRBJ2-7
v_gene: TRBV6-5
d_gene: .
abundance: .

CDR3aa: CSVSSWNEQFF
CDR3nt: TGCAGTGTTTCCTCGTGGAATGAGCAGTTCTTC
j_gene: TRBJ2-1
v_gene: TRBV20-1
d_gene: .
abundance: .

CDR3aa: CASSIWGQLPLRANYGYTF
CDR3nt: TGTGCCAGTAGTATATGGGGACAGTTACCCCTGCGAGCCAACTATGGCTACACCTTC
j_gene: TRBJ1-2
v_gene: TRBV19
d_gene: TRBD1
abundance: .

CDR3aa: CAPKEVALAENSNQPQHF
CDR3nt: TGTGCCCCCAAGGAGGTGGCCTTGGCCGAAAATAGCAATCAGCCCCAGCATTTT
j_gene: TRBJ1-5
v_gene: TRBV2
d_gene: .
abundance: .

CDR3aa: CASSPLRYSNYGYTF
CDR3nt: TGTGCCAGCTCACCACTGAGGTACTCAAACTATGGCTACACCTTC
j_gene: TRBJ1-2
v_gene: TRBV18
d_gene: .
abundance: .

CDR3aa: CAWSAMETQYF
CDR3nt: TGTGCCTGGAGTGCGATGGAGACCCAGTACTTC
j_gene: TRBJ2-5
v_gene: TRBV30
d_gene: .
abundance: .

CDR3aa: CASSLVREGPGEQYF
CDR3nt: TGTGCCAGCAGCTTAGTGCGGGAGGGCCCGGGCGAGCAGTACTTC
j_gene: TRBJ2-7
v_gene: TRBV7-9
d_gene: TRBD2
abundance: .

CDR3aa: CASSPGTGTLNEKLFF
CDR3nt: TGTGCCAGCAGTCCCGGGACGGGAACGTTAAATGAAAAACTGTTTTTT
j_gene: TRBJ1-4
v_gene: TRBV25-1
d_gene: .
abundance: .

CDR3aa: CASSPGPFYEQYF
CDR3nt: TGTGCCAGCAGCCCCGGCCCCTTTTACGAGCAGTACTTC
j_gene: TRBJ2-7
v_gene: TRBV28
d_gene: .
abundance: .

CDR3aa: CASSLRARDFDEQFF
CDR3nt: TGTGCCAGCAGCTTGAGGGCCAGGGATTTCGATGAGCAGTTCTTC
j_gene: TRBJ2-1
v_gene: TRBV5-6
d_gene: .
abundance: .

CDR3aa: CASSVEIAVTDTQYF
CDR3nt: TGTGCCAGCAGCGTAGAAATAGCGGTCACAGATACGCAGTATTTT
j_gene: TRBJ2-3
v_gene: TRBV9
d_gene: .
abundance: .

CDR3aa: CASSHHKTDTQYF
CDR3nt: TGTGCCAGCAGCCACCATAAGACAGATACGCAGTATTTT
j_gene: TRBJ2-3
v_gene: TRBV4-2
d_gene: .
abundance: .

CDR3aa: CASSQEGGTQPYNEQFF
CDR3nt: TGCGCCAGCAGCCAAGAAGGGGGGACTCAACCCTACAATGAGCAGTTCTTC
j_gene: TRBJ2-1
v_gene: TRBV4-1
d_gene: .
abundance: .

CDR3aa: CASSRGFNQPQHF
CDR3nt: TGTGCCAGCAGCAGAGGGTTCAATCAGCCCCAGCATTTT
j_gene: TRBJ1-5
v_gene: TRBV21-1
d_gene: .
abundance: .

CDR3aa: CASKKGCQEPQHF
CDR3nt: TGTGCCAGCAAAAAAGGGTGTCAGGAGCCCCAGCATTTT
j_gene: TRBJ1-5
v_gene: TRBV28
d_gene: .
abundance: .

CDR3aa: CSVESGINTDTQYF
CDR3nt: TGCAGCGTTGAATCGGGAATAAACACAGATACGCAGTATTTT
j_gene: TRBJ2-3
v_gene: TRBV29-1
d_gene: .
abundance: .

CDR3aa: CASSLGRAGPNYGYTF
CDR3nt: TGTGCCAGCAGTTTAGGGCGGGCAGGGCCAAACTATGGCTACACCTTC
j_gene: TRBJ1-2
v_gene: TRBV27
d_gene: .
abundance: once

CDR3aa: CASSSGVTTNEKLFF
CDR3nt: TGTGCCAGCAGTTCCGGGGTTACAACTAATGAAAAACTGTTTTTT
j_gene: TRBJ1-4
v_gene: TRBV28
d_gene: .
abundance: .

CDR3aa: CASSERQGSSYEQYF
CDR3nt: TGTGCCAGCAGTGAGCGGCAGGGTAGTTCCTACGAGCAGTACTTC
j_gene: TRBJ2-7
v_gene: TRBV2
d_gene: .
abundance: .

CDR3aa: CAISAVEDTQYF
CDR3nt: TGTGCCATCAGTGCGGTGGAAGATACGCAGTATTTT
j_gene: TRBJ2-3
v_gene: TRBV10-3
d_gene: .
abundance: .

CDR3aa: CASSPPGSPNTGELFF
CDR3nt: TGTGCCAGCTCACCACCGGGCAGCCCGAACACCGGGGAGCTGTTTTTT
j_gene: TRBJ2-2
v_gene: TRBV18
d_gene: .
abundance: .

CDR3aa: CASSLTQGTHSNQPQHF
CDR3nt: TGTGCCAGCAGTTTGACCCAGGGTACCCATAGCAATCAGCCCCAGCATTTT
j_gene: TRBJ1-5
v_gene: TRBV28
d_gene: .
abundance: .

CDR3aa: CASSLFTIRGGSTEAFF
CDR3nt: TGTGCCAGCAGTTTATTTACAATCAGGGGTGGTAGTACTGAAGCTTTCTTT
j_gene: TRBJ1-1
v_gene: TRBV28
d_gene: .
abundance: .

CDR3aa: CASSQDGQRGGTGELFF
CDR3nt: TGTGCCAGCAGCCAAGACGGCCAGCGGGGGGGCACCGGGGAGCTGTTTTTT
j_gene: TRBJ2-2
v_gene: TRBV4-2
d_gene: TRBD2
abundance: .

CDR3aa: CASGLALLYEQYF
CDR3nt: TGTGCTAGTGGTTTGGCCCTGCTCTACGAGCAGTACTTC
j_gene: TRBJ2-7
v_gene: TRBV12-5
d_gene: .
abundance: .

CDR3aa: CASSLEGVIGYTF
CDR3nt: TGCGCCAGCAGCTTGGAAGGGGTTATTGGCTACACCTTC
j_gene: TRBJ1-2
v_gene: TRBV5-1
d_gene: .
abundance: .

CDR3aa: CASSSGQDTDTQYF
CDR3nt: TGTGCCAGTAGTTCCGGACAGGACACAGATACGCAGTATTTT
j_gene: TRBJ2-3
v_gene: TRBV19
d_gene: TRBD1
abundance: .

CDR3aa: CASSLLSGRYQETQYF
CDR3nt: TGTGCCAGCAGCCTCCTTAGCGGGAGGTACCAAGAGACCCAGTACTTC
j_gene: TRBJ2-5
v_gene: TRBV4-2
d_gene: TRBD2
abundance: .

CDR3aa: CASSEATGRDYTDTQYF
CDR3nt: TGTGCCAGCAGTGAGGCTACAGGGAGAGACTACACAGATACGCAGTATTTT
j_gene: TRBJ2-3
v_gene: TRBV6-1
d_gene: .
abundance: once

CDR3aa: CASRGRRNTIYF
CDR3nt: TGTGCCAGCAGGGGCCGCCGAAACACCATATATTTT
j_gene: TRBJ1-3
v_gene: TRBV2
d_gene: .
abundance: .